Presented here are 9 T cell receptor beta chains from one specimen sequenced in a study of cytomegalovirus exposure and HLA in healthy donors. Researchers ran the PCR with 60 Vbeta and 13 Jbeta primers. Profiling relied on immunoSEQ multiplex PCR, and the TCRdb table lists in-frame clones only, not all of them. Among 150,000 to 200,000 clones listed, over 60% were seen once. The sequencing input was PBMCs. The receptors were gathered from a woman in her forties in good health and CMV-seronegative.

The CDR3 coding sequence is TGTGCCAGCAGCTCCAATCCTACCCGGGGAGATACGCAGTATTTT. Amino acids: CASSSNPTRGDTQYF. The chain uses TRBV5-4 and TRBJ2-3; perhaps TRBD2 as D (5 bases). Trimming took 3 bases from V and 5 from J, leaving 16 bases between them. The CDR3 is 15 residues long. Germline V CDR1 and CDR2: SGHNT, YYREEE (reference sequence).

J is TRBJ1-3 and V is TRBV5-6; D gene uncertain. Germline V gene data show CDR1 as SGHDT and CDR2 as YYEEEE. CDR3 size: 14 residues. Between the trimmed V and J ends, which lost 5 bases and 4 bases, there was a span of 13 bases. DNA of the CDR3: TGTGCCAGCAGTTCAACTTGGAGGGGAAACACCATATATTTT. As protein: CASSSTWRGNTIYF.

The chain links TRBV6-1 to TRBJ2-7, with 9 bases identical to TRBD1. This CDR3 region has 15 residues. Germline V CDR1 and CDR2: MNHNS, SASEGT. With 5 bases clipped from V and 4 bases from J, the junction kept 9 bases outside the gene matches. The chain's CDR3 is CASSRAGTGLYEQYV. The CDR3 nucleotides read TGTGCCAGCAGTAGGGCCGGGACAGGGCTGTACGAGCAGTACGTC.

The genes are TRBV5-4 and TRBJ2-1; possible D gene TRBD2, 6 bases. Germline CDR1 SGHNT, CDR2 YYREEE (reference sequence). This CDR3 has 14 amino acids. The V gene lost 0 bases and the J gene lost 3 bases, with 7 bases spanning the gap. The CDR3 here is CASSLAGVYNEQFF. DNA of the CDR3: TGTGCCAGCAGCTTGGCGGGAGTCTACAATGAGCAGTTCTTC.

The chain links TRBV6-1 to TRBJ1-4; 9 bases align to TRBD1. CDR1 is MNHNS, CDR2 SASEGT, per germline. The ends lost 6 bases at V and 7 bases at J; junction bases unmatched: 6. The CDR3 contains 14 residues. CDR3 nucleotide sequence: TGTGCCAGCAGACAACAGGGGGCGGCTGAAAAACTGTTTTTT. It translates to CASRQQGAAEKLFF.

V usage is TRBV27 and J usage is TRBJ2-2; D is unresolved. The V gene lost 3 bases and the J gene lost 1 base, with 9 bases spanning the gap. Germline V lookup: CDR1 MNHEY, CDR2 SMNVEV (reference sequence). This CDR3 comprises 15 residues. CDR3 bases: TGTGCCAGCAGTTTGGAAGCTAGGAACACCGGGGAGCTGTTTTTT. It codes for CASSLEARNTGELFF.

The V gene is TRBV28, the J gene TRBJ2-5; perhaps TRBD2 as D (6 bases). Germline V gene sequence: CDR1 MDHEN, CDR2 SYDVKM. The CDR3 is made up of 17 amino acids. The ends were cut back, 2 bases at V and 5 bases at J, with 21 bases in the middle. CDR3 amino acids: CASSLVYRAPGRETQYF. The CDR3 DNA reads as TGTGCCAGCAGTTTAGTATATCGGGCCCCGGGGAGGGAGACCCAGTACTTC.

The rearrangement links TRBV11-2 to TRBJ2-1; D possibly corresponds to TRBD2 (5 bases). This CDR3 region has 15 residues. Germline values: CDR1 SGHAT, CDR2 FQNNGV. The V and J ends lost 4 bases and 1 base respectively, with 11 bases between them. CDR3 in DNA: TGTGCCAGCAGCTGGAACCCGGGGTCCTACAATGAGCAGTTCTTC. Translation gives CASSWNPGSYNEQFF.

J is TRBJ2-1 and V is TRBV20-1; the D gene is possibly TRBD1 (5 bases). The V end lost 5 bases, the J end lost 12 bases, and 11 bases lay between the germline ends. The germline CDR1 and CDR2 sequences are DFQATT and SNEGSKA (reference sequence). The CDR3 loop spans 10 amino acids. As DNA, the CDR3 is TGCAGTGCTCACCGACAGCGGCAGTTCTTC. It codes for CSAHRQRQFF.